The next 28 T cell receptor beta chains were all read from a single sample in a study of T cells in Graves' hyperthyroidism and ophthalmopathy. Template material for amplifying TCR beta CDR3 regions consisted of RNA transcripts. HTBI primers drove first-round RT-PCR of the TCR CDR3. TCRdb itself ran the multiplex PCR reads through MiXCR, one entry per CDR3 protein. Among 500,000 to 700,000 distinct CDR3 sequences, 15% to 20% were seen once, and the ten largest hold roughly 18%. Sequenced input: blood. These receptor sequences come from a woman younger than 30 with Graves' hyperthyroidism.

This clonotype has at least ten counts. The chain has TRBV2 and TRBJ2-7; D unresolved. Germline values: CDR1 SNHLY, CDR2 FYNNEI. The V end was cut by 5 bases, the J end by 4 bases, with 12 bases between. The CDR3 has 13 residues. The CDR3 nucleotides are TGTGCCAGCAGTATGGCACACGCTTACGAGCAGTACTTC. Translating it yields CASSMAHAYEQYF.

Of note for this clonotype: The DNA is left out, because the CDR3 cannot be placed on it with certainty; the CDR3 is given as TCRdb lists it. This chain connects TRBV19 to TRBJ2-7. CDR1 and CDR2 from the germline V gene are LNHDA and SQIVND (reference sequence). The CDR3 contains 15 residues when both ends are counted. The CDR3 protein is CASSTSGRNSYEQYF.

This clonotype has a count of ten or more. V gene TRBV6-1 combines with J gene TRBJ1-6; tentatively, D is TRBD1 (5 bases). V was cut by 3 bases and J by 7 bases, with 7 bases left in between. This CDR3 contains 13 residues. The V gene's germline CDR1 is MNHNS and CDR2 SASEGT. The CDR3 sequence is CASSDRENSPLHF. The DNA of the CDR3 is TGTGCCAGCAGTGACAGGGAAAATTCACCCCTCCACTTT.

This clonotype has at least ten counts. This chain uses TRBV28 with TRBJ1-5, with D unclear. The CDR3 has 11 amino acids. CDR1 and CDR2 from the germline V gene are MDHEN and SYDVKM. The V gene lost 7 bases and the J gene lost 4 bases, with 5 bases spanning the gap. This chain's CDR3 is CASKGNQPQHF. In DNA form, the CDR3 reads TGTGCCAGCAAGGGTAATCAGCCCCAGCATTTT. Complete variable domain (other parts from reference TRBV28 and TRBJ1-5): DVKVTQSSRYLVKRTGEKVFLECVQDMDHENMFWYRQDPGLGLRLIYFSYDVKMKEKGDIPEGYSVSREKKERFSLILESASTNQTSMYLCASKGNQPQHFGDGTRLSIL.

This clonotype appeared a few times. This chain connects TRBV6-9 to TRBJ2-2; 8 positions agree with TRBD1. V dropped 0 bases and J dropped 1; count of bases not matched to a gene: 4. Germline V gene sequence: CDR1 MNHGY, CDR2 SVAAGI. This CDR3 contains 17 residues. The CDR3 DNA reads as TGTGCCAGCAGTTATTCGGCGGGGACAGGGAACACCGGGGAGCTGTTTTTT. Amino acid sequence: CASSYSAGTGNTGELFF.

In its sample, this clonotype was seen many times. V gene TRBV20-1 combines with J gene TRBJ1-2; D gene ambiguous. Per the germline V gene, CDR1 is DFQATT and CDR2 is SNEGSKA (reference sequence). V gave up 5 bases and J gave up 1 base, with 11 bases separating them. This CDR3 comprises 13 residues. The CDR3 sequence: CSAPLGFNYGYTF. The DNA for the CDR3 is TGCAGTGCTCCCCTTGGATTTAACTATGGCTACACCTTC.

This clonotype was picked up many times. As DNA, the CDR3 is TGCAGTGCCTTTTCGTCTCTCTACGAAGAGACCCAGTACTTC. As protein: CSAFSSLYEETQYF. V usage is TRBV20-1 and J usage is TRBJ2-5; no clear D. The germline CDR1 and CDR2 sequences are DFQATT and SNEGSKA (reference sequence). CDR3 length: 14 residues. V lost 6 bases, J lost 3 bases, and 17 bases lay in between.

This clonotype was recorded at least ten times. The rearrangement links TRBV3-1 to TRBJ2-3; D gene unclear. V lost 1 base and J 4 bases, leaving 12 bases between the germline ends. CDR3 length: 15 amino acids. CDR1 and CDR2 from the germline V gene are LGHDT and YNNKEL (reference sequence). The CDR3 spells CASSQAGRGADTQYF. The CDR3 DNA reads as TGTGCCAGCAGCCAAGCAGGCCGTGGGGCAGATACGCAGTATTTT.

This clonotype came up a few times. The J gene is TRBJ2-3, the V gene TRBV6-4; 14 bases are a match to TRBD2. The CDR3 contains 18 residues. Losses at the gene ends were 5 bases for V and 1 base for J; bases not matched to a gene: 8. The germline V gene has CDR1 MRHNA and CDR2 SNTAGT. The CDR3 here is CASSLFGLAGGRTDTQYF. In DNA form, the CDR3 reads TGTGCCAGCAGTCTATTCGGACTAGCGGGGGGCCGCACAGATACGCAGTATTTT.

The V and J genes are TRBV7-6 and TRBJ2-7; 7 nucleotides align to TRBD2. The CDR3 totals 13 residues. CDR1 and CDR2 from the germline V gene are SGHVS and FNYEAQ. With 5 bases clipped from V and 5 bases from J, the junction kept 6 bases outside the gene matches. Here the CDR3 reads CASSNVGGDEQYF. CDR3 coding DNA: TGTGCCAGCAGCAACGTTGGGGGGGACGAGCAGTACTTC.

This chain joins TRBV5-8 and TRBJ2-1; 11 bases agree with TRBD2. This CDR3 has 17 residues. With V trimmed by 0 bases and J by 13 bases, 15 bases remained unmatched. Germline assignment: CDR1 SGHTS and CDR2 YDEGEE. The CDR3 reads CASSLVLQASGGSPQFF. Written as DNA, the CDR3 is TGTGCCAGCAGCTTGGTCCTACAGGCTAGCGGGGGGAGCCCTCAGTTCTTC.

This sequence joins TRBV19 and TRBJ1-1; 7 bases fit TRBD1. J lost 8 bases, V lost 6 bases, and 9 bases had no gene match. This CDR3 has 13 residues. Germline V gene data show CDR1 as LNHDA and CDR2 as SQIVND (reference sequence). DNA for the CDR3: TGTGCCAGTAGCAACAGGGGTTTGGGGGAAGCTTTCTTT. It is translated as CASSNRGLGEAFF. The full variable domain, rest sourced from reference TRBV19 and TRBJ1-1, is DGGITQSPKYLFRKEGQNVTLSCEQNLNHDAMYWYRQDPGQGLRLIYYSQIVNDFQKGDIAEGYSVSREKKESFPLTVTSAQKNPTAFYLCASSNRGLGEAFFGQGTRLTVV.

This clonotype occurred once. The CDR3 sequence: CASTDRWGPGGELFF. The CDR3 DNA sequence: TGTGCCAGTACCGATCGGTGGGGCCCTGGGGGGGAGCTGTTTTTT. This sequence joins TRBV19 and TRBJ2-2; maybe TRBD1 (5 bases). CDR3 length equals 15 residues. V lost 7 bases to trimming and J lost 8 bases, with 20 bases between them. CDR1 and CDR2 from the germline V gene are LNHDA and SQIVND (reference sequence).

The chain has TRBV5-1 and TRBJ2-2, with 13 bases fitting TRBD2. CDR3 length: 22 residues. Germline assignment: CDR1 SGHRS and CDR2 YFSETQ. With V trimmed by 4 bases and J by 4 bases, 22 bases remained unmatched. The CDR3: CASSHNPSKLAGGPGGTGELFF. The CDR3 nucleotides read TGCGCCAGCAGCCACAACCCTTCCAAACTAGCGGGGGGGCCAGGTGGCACCGGGGAGCTGTTTTTT. The full variable domain, its missing parts supplied by reference TRBV5-1 and TRBJ2-2, is KAGVTQTPRYLIKTRGQQVTLSCSPISGHRSVSWYQQTPGQGLQFLFEYFSETQRNKGNFPGRFSGRQFSNSRSEMNVSTLELGDSALYLCASSHNPSKLAGGPGGTGELFFGEGSRLTVL.

This clonotype was observed a handful of times. The V call is TRBV20-1, the J call TRBJ2-5, with a possible D match to TRBD2 (6 bases). V gave up 5 bases and J gave up 2 bases, with 18 bases separating them. The CDR3 runs 15 residues. The V gene's germline CDR1 is DFQATT and CDR2 SNEGSKA (reference sequence). CDR3 amino acids: CSALPTWGEQETQYF. CDR3 bases: TGCAGTGCTCTCCCAACCTGGGGGGAGCAAGAGACCCAGTACTTC.

This clonotype came up a few times. The junction differs from germline at one of its ends, possibly a read error. V usage is TRBV6-1 and J usage is TRBJ1-2; 8 nucleotides match TRBD1. This CDR3 region has 13 residues. Germline values: CDR1 MNHNS, CDR2 SASEGT. The CDR3 region has the DNA TGTACCAGCTTTACCACAGGGGGCTATGGCTACACCTTC. Translated: CTSFTTGGYGYTF.

This clonotype was observed many times. The genes are TRBV6-1 and TRBJ2-7; no clear D. Germline values: CDR1 MNHNS, CDR2 SASEGT. The CDR3 contains 13 residues. V gave up 7 bases and J gave up 4 bases, with 14 bases separating them. The CDR3 spells CASTTEVGYEQYF. The CDR3 DNA reads TGTGCCAGCACCACGGAAGTGGGGTACGAGCAGTACTTC.

This clonotype appeared a few times. The chain combines TRBV7-9 with TRBJ2-1; TRBD1 is a possible D gene (5 bases). CDR3 length equals 15 residues. Trimming removed 3 bases at V and 2 bases at J, with 11 bases between. Germline V gene data show CDR1 as SEHNR and CDR2 as FQNEAQ (reference sequence). The CDR3 nucleotides are TGTGCCAGCAGCTTTCAAAGGGGCGCCTACAATGAGCAGTTCTTC. It encodes CASSFQRGAYNEQFF. The full variable domain, with the rest looked up from reference TRBV7-9 and TRBJ2-1, is DTGVSQNPRHKITKRGQNVTFRCDPISEHNRLYWYRQTLGQGPEFLTYFQNEAQLEKSRLLSDRFSAERPKGSFSTLEIQRTEQGDSAMYLCASSFQRGAYNEQFFGPGTRLTVL.

This clonotype was counted many times. The chain's CDR3 is CATVDRGRSNQPQHF. As DNA, the CDR3 is TGTGCCACCGTGGACAGGGGGCGAAGCAATCAGCCCCAGCATTTT. The chain uses TRBV28 and TRBJ1-5; 11 bases fit TRBD1. Germline values: CDR1 MDHEN, CDR2 SYDVKM. The CDR3 runs 15 residues. J lost 1 base, V lost 10 bases, and 6 bases had no gene match.

This clonotype was counted ten times or more. V usage is TRBV20-1 and J usage is TRBJ2-3, with a weak D call TRBD1 (5 bases). V lost 0 bases and J lost 3, with 13 bases in between. The CDR3 totals 15 residues. The V gene's germline CDR1 is DFQATT and CDR2 SNEGSKA (reference sequence). The CDR3 loop is CSARDTTASTDTQYF. CDR3 nucleotide sequence: TGCAGTGCTAGAGATACGACAGCTTCTACAGATACGCAGTATTTT.

The chain has TRBV18 and TRBJ2-1; D is ambiguous. The V end lost 1 base, the J end lost 0 bases, and 13 bases lay between the germline ends. Looked up from germline, CDR1 is KGHSH and CDR2 is LQKENI. This CDR3 has 17 amino acids. The CDR3 nucleotides read TGTGCCAGCTCACCACGGACCCAGAAGAGCTCCTACAATGAGCAGTTCTTC. Translating it yields CASSPRTQKSSYNEQFF.

This clonotype was found a few times. V is TRBV30 and J is TRBJ2-1; D gene ambiguous. Germline CDR1 reads GTSNPN; CDR2 reads SVGIG (reference sequence). The CDR3 contains 14 residues. Deletions cut 3 bases from V and 4 bases from J, with 13 bases between. The CDR3 loop is CAWSDHREYNEQFF. The CDR3 DNA is TGTGCCTGGAGCGACCACCGTGAATACAATGAGCAGTTCTTC.

This clonotype was counted ten times or more. The V and J genes are TRBV7-8 and TRBJ2-7, with a weak D call TRBD2 (6 bases). There are 14 residues in the CDR3. Trimming shortened V by 10 bases and J by 0 bases, and 16 bases separated the two germline ends. CDR1 SGHVS and CDR2 FQNEAQ come from the germline V gene. In nucleotides, the CDR3 is TGTGCCACCGGCTCGGGAGACGCCTCCTACGAGCAGTACTTC. It codes for CATGSGDASYEQYF.

A remark on this clonotype: The junction departs from germline at one end; a sequencing error may be responsible. The V call is TRBV11-2, the J call TRBJ1-2; 9 positions agree with TRBD1. The CDR3 covers 13 residues. The germline CDR1 and CDR2 sequences are SGHAT and FQNNGV. The CDR3 is CASSLGTGDGHTF. As DNA, the CDR3 is TGTGCCAGCAGCTTAGGGACAGGGGATGGCCACACCTTC.

This clonotype was seen at least ten times. V gene TRBV15 combines with J gene TRBJ2-3; 7 bases match TRBD2. Germline V gives CDR1 LNHNV, CDR2 YYDKDF (reference sequence). The trim removed 3 bases at V and 0 bases at J, leaving 0 bases unmatched. This CDR3 comprises 14 residues. For the CDR3, the DNA is TGTGCCACCAGCAGCGGGGGGAGCACAGATACGCAGTATTTT. This codes for CATSSGGSTDTQYF.

The chain links TRBV28 to TRBJ1-4, with 7 bases lining up with TRBD1. This CDR3 comprises 17 residues. Germline values: CDR1 MDHEN, CDR2 SYDVKM. The ends lost 7 bases at V and 7 bases at J; junction bases unmatched: 18. As DNA, the CDR3 is TGTGCCAGCACTCTAATTGTAGGGACAGCTCAGGGTGAAAAACTGTTTTTT. As protein: CASTLIVGTAQGEKLFF.

This clonotype came up many times. This chain links TRBV20-1 with TRBJ2-5; D perhaps matches TRBD1 (7 bases). With 6 bases removed from V and 7 bases from J, the gap between germline ends came to 21 bases. This CDR3 comprises 14 residues. Germline V gives CDR1 DFQATT, CDR2 SNEGSKA (reference sequence). The CDR3 region has the DNA TGCAGTGCGGCCGACAGGGACTTCGTGGCGACCCAGTACTTC. Residues: CSAADRDFVATQYF.

The genes are TRBV4-1 and TRBJ2-2, with a tentative D call TRBD2 (6 bases). From germline, CDR1 is MGHRA and CDR2 YSYEKL. V lost 2 bases to trimming and J lost 5 bases, with 12 bases between them. This CDR3 contains 15 residues. The CDR3 DNA is TGCGCCAGCAGCCAATCGGGGACTCATACCGGGGAGCTGTTTTTT. The encoded protein is CASSQSGTHTGELFF.